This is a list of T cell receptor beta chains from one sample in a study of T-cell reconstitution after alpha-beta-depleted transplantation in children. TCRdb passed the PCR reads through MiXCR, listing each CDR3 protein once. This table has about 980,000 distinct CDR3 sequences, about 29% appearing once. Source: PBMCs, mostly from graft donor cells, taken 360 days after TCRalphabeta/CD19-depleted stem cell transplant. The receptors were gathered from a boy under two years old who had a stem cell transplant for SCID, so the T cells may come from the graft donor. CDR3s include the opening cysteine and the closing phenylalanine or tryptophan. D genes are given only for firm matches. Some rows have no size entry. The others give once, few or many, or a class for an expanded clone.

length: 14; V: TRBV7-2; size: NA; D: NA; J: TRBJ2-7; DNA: TGTGCCAGCAGCGTCAACCTCGGGGGATACGAGCAGTACTTC; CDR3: CASSVNLGGYEQYF
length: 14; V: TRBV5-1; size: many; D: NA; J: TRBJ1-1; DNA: TGCGCCAGCAGCTTGAGAGGGGGGAACACTGAAGCTTTCTTT; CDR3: CASSLRGGNTEAFF
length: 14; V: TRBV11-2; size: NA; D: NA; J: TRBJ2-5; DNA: TGTGCCAGCAGCTTTAGCCTGCACCAAGAGACCCAGTACTTC; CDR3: CASSFSLHQETQYF
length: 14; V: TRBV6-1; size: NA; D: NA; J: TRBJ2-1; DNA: TGTGCCAGCAGTGAAGACTACAGCAACAATGAGCAGTTCTTC; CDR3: CASSEDYSNNEQFF
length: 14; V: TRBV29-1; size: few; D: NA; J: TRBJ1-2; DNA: TGCAGCGTTGAAGGGCAGGGTGATACCTATGGCTACACCTTC; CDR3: CSVEGQGDTYGYTF
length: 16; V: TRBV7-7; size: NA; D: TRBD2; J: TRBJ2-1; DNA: TGTGCCAGCAGCGTGGATAGCGGGGGGGCCGGCAATGAGCAGTTCTTC; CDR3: CASSVDSGGAGNEQFF
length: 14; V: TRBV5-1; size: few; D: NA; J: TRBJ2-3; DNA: TGCGCCAGCAGCTTCGGGACTCGCACAGATACGCAGTATTTT; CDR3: CASSFGTRTDTQYF
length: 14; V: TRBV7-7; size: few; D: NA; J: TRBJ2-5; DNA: TGTGCCAGCAGCTTAGAGGGCCAGGAGGAGACCCAGTACTTC; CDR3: CASSLEGQEETQYF
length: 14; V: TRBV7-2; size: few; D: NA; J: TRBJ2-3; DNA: TGTGCCAGCAGCTTAGGTCCAGGTCCCAATACGCAGTATTTT; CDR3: CASSLGPGPNTQYF
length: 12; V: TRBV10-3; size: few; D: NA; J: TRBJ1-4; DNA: TGTGCCATCAGTATAGACAGGGAAAAACTGTTTTTT; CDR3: CAISIDREKLFF
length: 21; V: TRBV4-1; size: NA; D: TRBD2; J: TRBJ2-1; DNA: TGCGCCAGCAGCCAAGATACTAGGCTTAACGGGAGCGGGGGGGACTACAATGAGCAGTTCTTC; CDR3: CASSQDTRLNGSGGDYNEQFF
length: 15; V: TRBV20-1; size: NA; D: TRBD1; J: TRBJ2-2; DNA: TGCAGTGCTAGGTCGGACAGGGGGCTCACCGGGGAGCTGTTTTTT; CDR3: CSARSDRGLTGELFF
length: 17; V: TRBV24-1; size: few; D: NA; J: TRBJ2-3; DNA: TGTGCCACCAGTGATTCGGTAGCGAGCCGGTTCCCAGATACGCAGTATTTT; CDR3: CATSDSVASRFPDTQYF
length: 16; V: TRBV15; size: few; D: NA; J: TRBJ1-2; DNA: TGTGCCACCAGCAGAGAGGCAGCAAGATTTAATAAGGGCTACACCTTC; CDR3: CATSREAARFNKGYTF
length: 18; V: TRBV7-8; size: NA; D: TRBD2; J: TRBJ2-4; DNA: TGTGCCAGCAGCTTAGTCTTTAGCGGGGGGCTTGTCAAAAACATTCAGTACTTC; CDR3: CASSLVFSGGLVKNIQYF
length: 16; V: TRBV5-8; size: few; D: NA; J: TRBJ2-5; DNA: TGTGCCAGCAGCCGACCGCCCCTGACGGACCAAGAGACCCAGTACTTC; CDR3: CASSRPPLTDQETQYF
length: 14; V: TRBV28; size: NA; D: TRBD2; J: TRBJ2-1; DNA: TGTGCCAGCAGTTTACTAGCGGGAGGGCATGAGCAGTTCTTC; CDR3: CASSLLAGGHEQFF
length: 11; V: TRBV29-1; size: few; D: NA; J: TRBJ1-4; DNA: TGCAGCGTTGAAGCGATGAATAAACTGTTTTTT; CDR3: CSVEAMNKLFF
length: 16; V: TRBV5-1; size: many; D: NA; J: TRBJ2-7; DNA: TGCGCCAGCAGCTCCACCATTGTAGGCCCCGTCTTCGAGCAGTACTTC; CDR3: CASSSTIVGPVFEQYF
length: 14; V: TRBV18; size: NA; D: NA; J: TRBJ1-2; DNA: TGTGCCAGCTCACCGGCAGGCAGAGTGGATGGCTACACCTTC; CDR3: CASSPAGRVDGYTF
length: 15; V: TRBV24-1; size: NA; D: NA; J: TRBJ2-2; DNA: TGTGCCACCAGTGTGAGGGGCTGGAGCACCGGGGAGCTGTTTTTT; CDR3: CATSVRGWSTGELFF
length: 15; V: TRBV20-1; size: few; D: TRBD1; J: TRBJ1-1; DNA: TGCAGTGCTCGTCACAGGGGGCTGGGGAACACTGAAGCTTTCTTT; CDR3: CSARHRGLGNTEAFF
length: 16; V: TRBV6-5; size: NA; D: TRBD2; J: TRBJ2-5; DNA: TGTGCCAGCAGTTACTCCGCGCAGGGAGGGGAAGAGACCCAGTACTTC; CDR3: CASSYSAQGGEETQYF
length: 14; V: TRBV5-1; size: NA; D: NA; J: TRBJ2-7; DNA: TGCGCCAGCAGCTTGGGACAGGTGGAGTACGAGCAGTACTTC; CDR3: CASSLGQVEYEQYF
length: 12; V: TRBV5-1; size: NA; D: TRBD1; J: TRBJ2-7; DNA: TGCGCCAGCACCGGGACAGCCTACGAGCAGTACTTC; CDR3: CASTGTAYEQYF
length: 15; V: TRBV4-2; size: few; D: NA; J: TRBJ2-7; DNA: TGTGCCAGCAGCCTCCAGGTTGGACCCTCCTACGAGCAGTACTTC; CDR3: CASSLQVGPSYEQYF
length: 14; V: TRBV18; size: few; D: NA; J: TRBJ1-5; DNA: TGTGCCAGCTCACCAGGGGTTCTGAACCAGCCCCAGCATTTT; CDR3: CASSPGVLNQPQHF
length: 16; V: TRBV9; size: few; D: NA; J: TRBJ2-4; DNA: TGTGCCAGCAGCGTAGGGTCAGGGACCTCCAAAAACATTCAGTACTTC; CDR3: CASSVGSGTSKNIQYF
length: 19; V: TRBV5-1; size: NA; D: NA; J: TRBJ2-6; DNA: TGCGCCAGCAGCTCCCTATTCGGGGCAGACCTCTCTGGGGCCAACGTCCTGACTTTC; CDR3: CASSSLFGADLSGANVLTF
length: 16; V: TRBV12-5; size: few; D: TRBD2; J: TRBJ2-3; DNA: TGTGCTAGTGGTCGCGGACTAGCGGGGGGAACGGATACGCAGTATTTT; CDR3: CASGRGLAGGTDTQYF
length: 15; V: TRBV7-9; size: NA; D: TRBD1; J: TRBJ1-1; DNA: TGTGCCAGCAGCTCGGGGACAGGGATAAACACTGAAGCTTTCTTT; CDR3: CASSSGTGINTEAFF
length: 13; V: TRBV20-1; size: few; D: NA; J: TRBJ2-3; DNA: TGCAGTGCCATACTAGGATTAGCAGATACGCAGTATTTT; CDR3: CSAILGLADTQYF
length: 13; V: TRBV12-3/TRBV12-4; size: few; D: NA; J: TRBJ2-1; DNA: TGTGCCAGCAGTCTCGTCCCAGGCGGTGAGCAGTTCTTC; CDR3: CASSLVPGGEQFF
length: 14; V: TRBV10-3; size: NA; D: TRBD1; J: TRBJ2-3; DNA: TGTGCCATCAGCCGGGACAGGGGGCCGGATACGCAGTATTTT; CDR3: CAISRDRGPDTQYF
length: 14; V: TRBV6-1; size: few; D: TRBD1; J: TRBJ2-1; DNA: TGTGCCAGCAGCCGACAGGGGGTTATGAATGAGCAGTTCTTC; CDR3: CASSRQGVMNEQFF
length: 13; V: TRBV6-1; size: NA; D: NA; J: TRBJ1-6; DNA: TGTGCCAGCAGTCCCATTTTAGGGGGTAGACTCCACTTT; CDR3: CASSPILGGRLHF
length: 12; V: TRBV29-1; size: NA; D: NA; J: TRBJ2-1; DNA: TGCAGCGGGCCGGGAGACGACAATGAGCAGTTCTTC; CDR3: CSGPGDDNEQFF
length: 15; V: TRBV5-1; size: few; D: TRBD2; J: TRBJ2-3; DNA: TGCGCCAGCAGCCCAGCGGGGGCTTACACAGATACGCAGTATTTT; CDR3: CASSPAGAYTDTQYF
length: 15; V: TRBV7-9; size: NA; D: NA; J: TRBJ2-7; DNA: TGTGCCAGCAGCTTAGAGGGCGGCACTGGCTACGAGCAGTACTTC; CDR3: CASSLEGGTGYEQYF
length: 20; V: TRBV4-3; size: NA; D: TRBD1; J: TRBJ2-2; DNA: TGCGCCAGCAGCCAACCCGTGGGGGTCGACAGGGGGCAGTGGCCCGGGGAGCTGTTTTTT; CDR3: CASSQPVGVDRGQWPGELFF
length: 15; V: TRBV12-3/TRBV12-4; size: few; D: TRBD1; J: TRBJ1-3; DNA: TGTGCCAGCAGTACAGGGGGCGCGGATGGAAACACCATATATTTT; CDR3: CASSTGGADGNTIYF
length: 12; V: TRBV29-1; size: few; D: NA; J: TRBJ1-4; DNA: TGCAGCGTTCTGGACAGCCATGAAAAACTGTTTTTT; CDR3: CSVLDSHEKLFF
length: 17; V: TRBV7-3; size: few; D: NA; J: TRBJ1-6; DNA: TGTGCCAGCAGCTTAACCCCTAAGGGGAGGGGTGATTCACCCCTCCACTTT; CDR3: CASSLTPKGRGDSPLHF
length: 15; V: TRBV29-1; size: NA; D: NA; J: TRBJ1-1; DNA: TGCAGCGTTGAAGATCGTCCTTCAGGGGCCACTGAAGCTTTCTTT; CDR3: CSVEDRPSGATEAFF
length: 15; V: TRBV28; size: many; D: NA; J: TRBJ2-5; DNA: TGTGCCAGCACCTCACTGACCTTGGGGCAAGAGACCCAGTACTTC; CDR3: CASTSLTLGQETQYF
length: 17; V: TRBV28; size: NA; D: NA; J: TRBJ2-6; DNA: TGTGCCAGCAGTTCGCTAAACCTGAGGACCGGGGCCAACGTCCTGACTTTC; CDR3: CASSSLNLRTGANVLTF
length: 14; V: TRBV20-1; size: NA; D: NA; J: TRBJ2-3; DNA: TGCAGTGCTAGCTTCCAGGAGAAAGCCGATACGCAGTATTTT; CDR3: CSASFQEKADTQYF
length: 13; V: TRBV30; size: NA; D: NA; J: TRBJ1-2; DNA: TGTGCCTGGAGTCCGACAGCCTCCTATGGCTACACCTTC; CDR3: CAWSPTASYGYTF
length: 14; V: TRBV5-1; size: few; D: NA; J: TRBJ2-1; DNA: TGCGCCAGCAGCTTGGAAGGGGAATACAATGAGCAGTTCTTC; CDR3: CASSLEGEYNEQFF
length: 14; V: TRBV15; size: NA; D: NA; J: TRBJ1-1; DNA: TGTGCCACCAGCAGAGCCGCGAAGAACACTGAAGCTTTCTTT; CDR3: CATSRAAKNTEAFF
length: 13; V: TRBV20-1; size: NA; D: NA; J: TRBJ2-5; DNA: TGCAGTGCCAGAGGGGGGGGCTGGGAGACCCAGTACTTC; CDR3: CSARGGGWETQYF
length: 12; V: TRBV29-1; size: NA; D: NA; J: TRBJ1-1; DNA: TGCAGCGCCTTAAGTCAGGGTCCTGAAGCTTTCTTT; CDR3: CSALSQGPEAFF
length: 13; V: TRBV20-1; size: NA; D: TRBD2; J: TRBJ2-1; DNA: TGCAGTGCCGCCGGGACTAGTTGGTATGAGCAGTTCTTC; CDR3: CSAAGTSWYEQFF
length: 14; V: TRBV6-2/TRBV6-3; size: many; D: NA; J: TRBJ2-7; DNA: TGTGCCAGCAGTTCAAGAGAGATCGCCTACGAGCAGTACTTC; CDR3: CASSSREIAYEQYF